This T cell receptor (beta chain) was observed in a study of OX40 agonist ivuxolimab in advanced cancers. Whole-study context: Patients received the agonistic anti-OX40 (CD134) antibody ivuxolimab.

Germline CDR1 reads MDHEN; CDR2 reads SYDVKM. The CDR3 has 16 amino acids. Trimming left V 1 base short and J 0 bases short, with 12 bases between. Study-level findings and limits: In CD8+ T cells, expanded clones were on average more numerous than in CD4+.

Only in-frame clones appear in the TCRdb table, and some are missing; sequencing was by immunoSEQ multiplex PCR. This sample has around 57,000 clones, with about nine tenths found just once. For this clone: Its antigen remains unknown.

Individuals having autoimmune disease history or systemic immunosuppression were not enrolled. This chain uses TRBV28 with TRBJ1-1, with D hard to call. This clonotype was sampled from an adult with an advanced solid tumor such as melanoma, head and neck, liver or kidney cancer. The starting material was CD4+ or CD8+ T cells sorted from blood, obtained in a trial of the OX40 agonist ivuxolimab. The CDR3 region is CASSLLLQILNTEAFF. CDR3 nucleotide sequence: TGTGCCAGCAGTTTATTACTACAGATCCTGAACACTGAAGCTTTCTTT. Together with reference TRBV28 and TRBJ1-1, the CDR3 gives the full variable domain: DVKVTQSSRYLVKRTGEKVFLECVQDMDHENMFWYRQDPGLGLRLIYFSYDVKMKEKGDIPEGYSVSREKKERFSLILESASTNQTSMYLCASSLLLQILNTEAFFGQGTRLTVV.